A selection of T cell receptor beta chains follows, all from one sample in a study of blood T cells in healthy people across ages. TCRdb ran MiXCR on the 5' RACE reads and lists one entry per CDR3 protein. The sample comprises some 900,000 distinct CDR3 sequences, 29% of which are singletons, and 15% to 20% rests with the top ten. Input material: blood. Receptor source: a woman older than 75 in good health. Both conserved end residues are trimmed from each CDR3. For some rows the clone size is stated as once, few or many, or as a class when expanded; others skip it.

clone_size v_call cdr3_aa
many TRBV10-3 AISESPASNQPQH
. TRBV7-8 ASSPQESGVGGELF
few TRBV28 AASRIAGANVLT
few TRBV2 ASTSGTGSQPQH
. TRBV11-3 ASSTKAFETAKEKLF
few TRBV6-1 ASRATGTDYGYT
few TRBV6-2/TRBV6-3 ASSYDSAQH
. TRBV20-1 SAPSRKGQDTQY
many TRBV12-3/TRBV12-4 ASTPYQGAEAF
. TRBV30 AWSLHRGDYGYT
. TRBV12-3/TRBV12-4 ASSLQTGGLSYNEQF
many TRBV7-2 ASSFGQGAPGANVLT
. TRBV7-2 ASSARQNLNTEAF
. TRBV6-2/TRBV6-3 ASSYSPYRGQTGELF
. TRBV20-1 SARTGGGSETQY
many TRBV24-1 ATRGTGRGETQY
. TRBV6-6 ASSPSGWRGSYNEQF
. TRBV6-2/TRBV6-3 ASSYNYLNTEAF
many TRBV6-1 ASSEAPILGSGANVLT
few TRBV4-3 ASSQGTAGNTIY
many TRBV6-5 ASTQTQNTEAF
few TRBV6-5 ASSVEGGLAQPQH
. TRBV5-1 ASSLSARDYNEQF
many TRBV12-3/TRBV12-4 ASSPGQGGNYEQY